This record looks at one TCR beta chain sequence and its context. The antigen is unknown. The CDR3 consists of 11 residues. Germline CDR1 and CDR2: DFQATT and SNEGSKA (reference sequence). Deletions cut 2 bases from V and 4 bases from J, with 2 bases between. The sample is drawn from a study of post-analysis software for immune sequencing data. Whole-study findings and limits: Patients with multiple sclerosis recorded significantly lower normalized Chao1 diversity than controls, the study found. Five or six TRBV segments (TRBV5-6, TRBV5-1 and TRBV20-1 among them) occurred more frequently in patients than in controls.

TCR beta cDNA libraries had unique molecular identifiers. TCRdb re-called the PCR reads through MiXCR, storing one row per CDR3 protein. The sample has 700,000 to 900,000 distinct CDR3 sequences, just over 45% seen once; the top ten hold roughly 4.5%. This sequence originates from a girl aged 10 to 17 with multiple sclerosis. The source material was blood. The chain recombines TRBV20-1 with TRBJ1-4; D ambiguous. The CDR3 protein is CSARFNEKLFF. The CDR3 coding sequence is TGCAGTGCTAGATTTAATGAAAAACTGTTTTTT.